The source of this T cell receptor beta chain is a study of regulatory T cells in long-lasting Graves disease. This clonotype was seen many times. As to time point: newly diagnosed GD, antithyroid drugs for less than 3 months. Extracted PBMC RNA gave rise to the TCR library. A peripheral blood sample, roughly 8.7 milliliters in volume, was drawn into EDTA tubes. Combining iRepertoire HTBI primers with Arm-PCR of CDR3 regions, the authors built TCR beta libraries. MiXCR, applied by TCRdb to the multiplex PCR reads, yields one record per CDR3 protein. The sample comprises 440,000 or so distinct CDR3 sequences, under 15% of which are singletons, and 16% rests with the top ten. The germline V gene encodes CDR1 MNHNS and CDR2 SASEGT. With 11 bases removed from V and 7 bases from J, the gap between germline ends came to 21 bases. The CDR3 covers 14 residues. These records were also assigned to another study, of T cells in Graves' hyperthyroidism and ophthalmopathy.

This chain links TRBV6-1 with TRBJ2-1; a weak D match, TRBD2 (5 bases). Material: peripheral blood mononuclear cells (PBMCs), obtained at new diagnosis, from a patient treated with antithyroid drugs. The origin of this receptor is a woman in her 30s with Graves disease. DNA of the CDR3: TGTGCCGCTTCCCCCGAGCTAGCCATTAATGAGCAGTTCTTC. It specifies CAASPELAINEQFF.